This T cell receptor beta chain was recorded in a study of cytomegalovirus exposure and HLA in healthy donors. It was with 60 Vbeta and 13 Jbeta primers that the PCR ran. Assay used: immunoSEQ multiplex PCR; TCRdb lists only in-frame clones, some missing. This sample has about 86,000 clones; about three quarters occur once, and the top ten carry about 2.7%. Germline CDR1 reads SGHTS; CDR2 reads YDEGEE. CDR3 length: 16 residues. V was clipped by 0 bases and J by 1 base; unmatched bases: 4. Sequencing was performed on PBMCs. The origin of this receptor is a male donor in good health and CMV-seropositive. V and J are TRBV5-8 and TRBJ2-5; 9 positions match TRBD1. This CDR3 reads CASSLGETGGQETQYF. The CDR3 DNA reads TGTGCCAGCAGCTTGGGGGAGACAGGGGGCCAAGAGACCCAGTACTTC.